This entry is about one T cell receptor (beta chain). Its antigen is not identified. V was trimmed by 0 bases and J by 2 bases, leaving 13 bases between them. The CDR3 consists of 16 residues. Germline CDR1 LGHNA, CDR2 YSLEER. The data originate from a study of T-cell memory formation after mild COVID-19. Overall study findings and caveats: Whereas later expanders leaned CD4+, clones contracting day 15 to 85 showed a balanced CD4/CD8 makeup. The CD4+ clones that contracted clustered mainly within CM and EM, and the CD8+ clones concentrated in EMRA. The appearance of some responding clones in pre-infection memory suggested that cross-reactive memory joined.

Libraries for TCRalpha and TCRbeta carried sample barcodes and unique molecular identifiers via 5'RACE. MiXCR, applied by TCRdb to the 5' RACE reads, yields one record per CDR3 protein. The top ten hold 20% to 25% of the sample, which has some 250,000 distinct CDR3 sequences, roughly 18% seen once. The sample consisted of PBMCs or a T cell subset sorted from them (not recorded which). J is TRBJ2-5 and V is TRBV4-3; D is possibly TRBD1 or TRBD2 (5 bases each). This clonotype was obtained from a man between 18 and 29 years old who had mild COVID-19 (a few samples of this study predate the infection). Cell type and time point are not known. In nucleotides, the CDR3 is TGCGCCAGCAGCCAAGATACGGCAGGGAGTCAAGAGACCCAGTACTTC. It specifies CASSQDTAGSQETQYF.